Shown below are 9 T cell receptor beta chains from a single sample sequenced in a study of shared clonotypes between healthy human individuals. Libraries were prepared by immunoSEQ multiplex PCR; TCRdb keeps only in-frame clonotypes and omits some of them. The table lists under 650,000 clones, 96% of them singletons, with 0.055% to 0.075% in the top ten. Input material: naive CD4+ T cells sorted from blood. The subset: CD45RA+ positively selected. The receptors were sampled from a young woman in good health.

V and J are TRBV6-1 and TRBJ1-5; 8 nucleotides agree with TRBD1. With V trimmed by 3 bases and J by 3 bases, 7 bases remained unmatched. The germline V gene encodes CDR1 MNHNS and CDR2 SASEGT. The CDR3 contains 16 residues. The CDR3 loop is CASSEGTGGYNQPQHF. DNA of the CDR3: TGTGCCAGCAGTGAGGGGACAGGAGGATACAATCAGCCCCAGCATTTT.

This chain connects TRBV11-3 to TRBJ2-1; 15 bases fit TRBD2. The CDR3 has 17 amino acids. CDR1 SGHNT and CDR2 YENEEA come from the germline V gene. Trimming at V came to 5 bases and at J to 7 bases, leaving 9 bases not matched to a gene. The CDR3 region has the DNA TGTGCCAGCAGCAGGGGACTAGCGGGAGGCCAGGGGAATGAGCAGTTCTTC. Translated, it gives CASSRGLAGGQGNEQFF.

This chain links TRBV27 with TRBJ1-1; D remains unclear. The CDR3 has 13 residues. Germline loops: CDR1 MNHEY, CDR2 SMNVEV (reference sequence). Trimming took 4 bases from V and 3 from J, leaving 9 bases between them. CDR3: CASSSDIDTEAFF. For the CDR3, the DNA is TGTGCCAGCAGTTCCGACATAGACACTGAAGCTTTCTTT.

This chain connects TRBV11-2 to TRBJ2-7, with D perhaps matching TRBD1 (5 bases). The CDR3 is made up of 18 amino acids. CDR1 and CDR2 from the germline V gene are SGHAT and FQNNGV. The V end was cut by 5 bases, the J end by 0 bases, with 23 bases between. The CDR3 nucleotides read TGTGCCAGCAGCCCGAAGGGCCTTACAGGCCCCAACTCCTACGAGCAGTACTTC. Amino acids: CASSPKGLTGPNSYEQYF.

Remarks on this clone: Other DNA sequences in this specimen translate into the identical CDR3. This chain links TRBV5-1 with TRBJ2-3, with unresolved D. Trimming pared 0 bases from V and 0 bases from J, leaving 5 bases between. The CDR3 sequence is 14 residues long. Per germline, CDR1 SGHRS and CDR2 YFSETQ. The CDR3 DNA is TGCGCCAGCAGCTTGGAGGGCAGCACAGATACGCAGTATTTT. Amino acid sequence: CASSLEGSTDTQYF.

The gene calls are TRBV6-4 and TRBJ2-1, with D hard to call. The CDR3 contains 12 residues. Trimming pared 4 bases from V and 8 bases from J, leaving 9 bases between. In germline, CDR1 is MRHNA, CDR2 SNTAGT. DNA for the CDR3: TGTGCCAGCAGTGGCCTTGCGGATGAGCAGTTCTTC. Its protein is CASSGLADEQFF.

This chain connects TRBV9 to TRBJ1-1; no reliable D call. Germline V gene lookup returns CDR1 SGDLS and CDR2 YYNGEE. The CDR3 consists of 15 residues. The V end was cut by 3 bases, the J end by 0 bases, with 12 bases between. Here the CDR3 reads CASSAGNPMNTEAFF. The CDR3 DNA reads as TGTGCCAGCAGCGCGGGGAATCCCATGAACACTGAAGCTTTCTTT.

This chain uses TRBV27 with TRBJ2-3, with 7 bases that match TRBD2. Germline CDR1 MNHEY, CDR2 SMNVEV (reference sequence). The J segment lost 0 bases and the V segment lost 2 bases, leaving 11 bases of the junction unmatched. This CDR3 comprises 18 residues. DNA of the CDR3: TGTGCCAGCAGTTTACCCACCTCTAGCGGCTATAGCACAGATACGCAGTATTTT. Encoded protein: CASSLPTSSGYSTDTQYF.

J is TRBJ1-1 and V is TRBV5-1, with D unresolved. Germline V gives CDR1 SGHRS, CDR2 YFSETQ. CDR3 length: 15 residues. V was cut by 1 base and J by 0 bases, with 10 bases left in between. The CDR3, as DNA: TGCGCCAGCAGCTTGTCCAGGCAGATGAACACTGAAGCTTTCTTT. Translated: CASSLSRQMNTEAFF.